This T cell receptor (beta chain) was sequenced in a study of human T cells and chemical hapten exposure. Study as a whole: Alopecia areata, totalis and universalis patients, mostly female, were included. Minor pooled library volume differences mainly drove per-sample TCR yield variation. Study outcomes and limitations: Versus controls, significantly more large CDR3 similarity clusters arose from expanded TCRs.

Time point here: patch test 1, 2 weeks after DPC sensitization. Described treatment: therapeutic diphenylcyclopropenone sensitization with weekly scalp DPC. TCRdb processed the RACE reads anew with MiXCR; each CDR3 protein has one entry. The data show fewer than 60,000 distinct CDR3 sequences, 9.3% seen once. This clonotype was counted at least ten times. Its antigen is not identified. The receptor was isolated from a woman aged 50 to 65 with alopecia areata. Some clones in this sample may be carry-over from other donors' samples. The source material was whole blood, sampled in connection with sensitization to the hapten diphenylcyclopropenone (DPC).

The CDR3, as DNA: TGCGCCAGCAGCTTGGAGGACAGGGCAACAGATACGCAGTATTTT. It codes for CASSLEDRATDTQYF. The genes are TRBV5-1 and TRBJ2-3, with 8 bases aligning to TRBD1. CDR3 length: 15 amino acids. The trim removed 0 bases at V and 3 bases at J, leaving 3 bases unmatched. Germline CDR1 is SGHRS and CDR2 is YFSETQ. The full variable domain, completed using reference TRBV5-1 and TRBJ2-3, is KAGVTQTPRYLIKTRGQQVTLSCSPISGHRSVSWYQQTPGQGLQFLFEYFSETQRNKGNFPGRFSGRQFSNSRSEMNVSTLELGDSALYLCASSLEDRATDTQYFGPGTRLTVL.